This entry is about one T cell receptor (beta chain). The J segment lost 1 base and the V segment lost 5 bases, leaving 11 bases of the junction unmatched. Germline V gives CDR1 SEHNR, CDR2 FQNEAQ (reference sequence). This CDR3 comprises 16 residues. Repertoires were generated with immunoSEQ multiplex PCR, while TCRdb's copy carries only in-frame clones and drops some. The sample holds about 160,000 clones, almost 90% seen once. These data originate in a study of T cell responses to AZD1222 COVID-19 vaccine. This clonotype originated in an adult in good health. V is TRBV7-9 and J is TRBJ2-7, with 7 bases identical to TRBD1. The material sequenced was peripheral blood, taken on day 0 of AZD1222 vaccination. The CDR3 DNA reads as TGTGCCAGCAGCCCAAGGGTGACAGGGAAGTCCTACGAGCAGTACTTC. Its translation is CASSPRVTGKSYEQYF.